This T cell receptor (beta chain) was captured by sequencing in a study of T cell repertoires in cytomegalovirus infection. Study overall: Shared public TCR beta signatures pointed to both CMV infection and a matching HLA type. Overall study results and limits: CMV-specific HLA-C-restricted TCR beta clonotypes dominated the ex vivo response.

As concerns this clonotype: The antigen is undetermined.

TCRdb re-analysed the reads in MiXCR, keeping a single row per CDR3 protein. Of 450,000 to 550,000 distinct CDR3 sequences in the sample, approximately 40% were seen once. V gave up 5 bases and J gave up 2 bases, with 6 bases separating them. Germline V gene data show CDR1 as SQVTM and CDR2 as ANQGSEA. The CDR3 spans 11 residues. This chain connects TRBV29-1 to TRBJ1-2; D unresolved. The sequences come from cultured PBMCs, collected from culture after CMV antigen stimulation. The receptor was derived from a human donor in good health (CMV status not recorded). Some clones in this sample may be carry-over from other donors' samples. Here the CDR3 DNA reads TGCAGCGTTCGGGAGAACTATGGCTACACCTTC. This sequence encodes CSVRENYGYTF.